This TCR beta chain was recovered during a study of T cell responses to AZD1222 COVID-19 vaccine. Study observations and caveats: Reportedly, nearly half the spike-specific TCRs target unmutated variant regions. Two AZD1222 administrations were followed by greater Spike-specific TCR breadth and depth.

This CDR3 is 16 amino acids long. V shed 0 bases and J shed 5 bases, with 14 bases lying between them. Per germline, CDR1 SGHRS and CDR2 YFSETQ. Using immunoSEQ multiplex PCR, the repertoire was profiled, and TCRdb retains in-frame clones only, with some absent. The sample lists 140,000 to 150,000 clones, roughly 92% occurring once. About this clone itself: The antigen remains unidentified.

The V and J genes are TRBV5-1 and TRBJ2-2, with D tentatively TRBD1 (6 bases). The sequence came from an adult in good health. The sample consisted of peripheral blood, taken on day 0 of AZD1222 vaccination. The CDR3 loop is CASSLEAQGYTGELFF. CDR3 sequence (DNA): TGCGCCAGCAGCTTGGAGGCCCAGGGGTATACCGGGGAGCTGTTTTTT.